This T cell receptor (beta chain) is from a study of blood T cell repertoires in COVID-19. Study background: The samples span acute and convalescent COVID-19 from the United States, Italy and Spain.

Some clones are missing from TCRdb's copy, which holds only in-frame ones; the method was immunoSEQ multiplex PCR. The table has 190,000 or so clones, about 83% seen once. Germline V gene lookup returns CDR1 LNHDA and CDR2 SQIVND (reference sequence). The CDR3 loop spans 17 amino acids. The V gene end was trimmed by 7 bases and the J gene end by 1 base; junction bases not matched to a gene: 8. Sequenced sample: peripheral blood. This chain uses TRBV19 with TRBJ2-6; 9 bases map to TRBD1. The receptor was derived from a woman younger than 35 who had recovered from COVID-19. For the CDR3, the DNA is TGTGCCAGTACCCCCCGGGACAGGGAATCTGGGGCCAACGTCCTGACTTTC. This encodes CASTPRDRESGANVLTF.